The next 2 T cell receptor beta chains were all read from a single sample in a study of CD8 T cells in ankylosing spondylitis. TCRdb reprocessed the 5' RACE reads with MiXCR, giving one entry per CDR3 protein. The sample yields a few hundred thousand distinct CDR3 sequences, under 12% seen once. Sequenced: blood, either unsorted or a sorted T cell fraction (not recorded which). Every receptor here comes from a male donor with ankylosing spondylitis or in good health (not recorded which).

This clonotype was seen repeatedly, ten times or more. The gene calls are TRBV21-1 and TRBJ1-1. TRBV21-1 is a pseudogene. The CDR3 loop spans 17 amino acids. The CDR3 spells CASSKDFQHREGTEAFF. The CDR3 DNA follows: TGTGCCAGCAGCAAAGATTTCCAACACAGGGAGGGCACTGAAGCTTTCTTT.

This clonotype was counted ten times or more. This chain connects TRBV7-6 to TRBJ2-2; 7 bases are shared with TRBD1. The J segment lost 5 bases and the V segment lost 0 bases, leaving 6 bases of the junction unmatched. The CDR3 has 16 residues. Germline V gene sequence: CDR1 SGHVS, CDR2 FNYEAQ. In DNA form, the CDR3 reads TGTGCCAGCAGCTTAGCACCAGGGGGTTCAACCGGGGAGCTGTTTTTT. Translated: CASSLAPGGSTGELFF.